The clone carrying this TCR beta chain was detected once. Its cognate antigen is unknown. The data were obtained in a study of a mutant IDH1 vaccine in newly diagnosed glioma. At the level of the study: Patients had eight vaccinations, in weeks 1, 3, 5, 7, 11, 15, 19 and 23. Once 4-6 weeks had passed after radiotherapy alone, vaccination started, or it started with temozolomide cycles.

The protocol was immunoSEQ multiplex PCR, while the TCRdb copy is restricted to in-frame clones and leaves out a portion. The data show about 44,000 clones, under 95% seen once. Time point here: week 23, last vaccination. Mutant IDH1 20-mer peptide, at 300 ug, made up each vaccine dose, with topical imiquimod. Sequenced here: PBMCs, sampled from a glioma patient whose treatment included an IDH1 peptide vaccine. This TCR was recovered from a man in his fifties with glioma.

CDR3 residues: CASSIAQDTTYEQYF. Written as DNA, the CDR3 is TGTGCCAGTAGTATAGCCCAGGACACGACCTACGAGCAGTACTTC. The chain has TRBV19 and TRBJ2-7; possible D gene TRBD1, 5 bases. V gave up 1 base and J gave up 2 bases, with 12 bases separating them. The germline V gene encodes CDR1 LNHDA and CDR2 SQIVND (reference sequence). The CDR3 is made up of 15 amino acids.